Shown below are 23 T cell receptor beta chains from a single sample sequenced in a study of cytomegalovirus exposure and HLA in healthy donors. Profiling relied on immunoSEQ multiplex PCR, and the TCRdb table lists in-frame clones only, not all of them. The sample holds approximately 300,000 clones, 86% seen once. The sample comprised PBMCs. These receptors all stem from a woman aged 18-35 years in good health and CMV-seronegative.

The genes are TRBV5-6 and TRBJ1-1, with D hard to call. The length of the CDR3 is 13 residues. Trimming removed 2 bases from V and 6 bases from J, with 11 bases in between. The germline CDR1 and CDR2 sequences are SGHDT and YYEEEE. The CDR3: CASSLSLFPEAFF. The DNA for the CDR3 is TGTGCCAGCAGCTTATCGTTGTTCCCTGAAGCTTTCTTT.

The chain combines TRBV9 with TRBJ2-1; 7 bases align to TRBD2. In germline, CDR1 is SGDLS, CDR2 YYNGEE. The junction had 6 bases not matched to a gene; V was cut back by 0 bases and J by 3 bases. The CDR3 runs 16 residues. CDR3 region: CASSVGGTTSYNEQFF. The CDR3 nucleotides read TGTGCCAGCAGCGTAGGGGGGACTACTAGCTACAATGAGCAGTTCTTC.

The gene calls are TRBV6-1 and TRBJ1-5; D is perhaps TRBD1 (6 bases). This CDR3 region has 16 residues. V was trimmed by 4 bases and J by 1 base, leaving 14 bases between them. Germline-derived CDR1 and CDR2 are MNHNS and SASEGT. The CDR3 here is CASSGTELGSNQPQHF. The DNA of the CDR3 is TGTGCCAGCAGTGGGACAGAATTGGGAAGCAATCAGCCCCAGCATTTT.

This clone was observed once. This rearrangement joins TRBV7-8 to TRBJ2-4; D is uncertain. Germline CDR1 is SGHVS and CDR2 is FQNEAQ. The CDR3 loop spans 14 amino acids. V was shortened by 4 bases and J by 6 bases, with 13 bases between the two germline ends. In DNA form, the CDR3 reads TGTGCCAGCAGCTCGTTCCTAGACTTAAACATTCAGTACTTC. Translated: CASSSFLDLNIQYF.

The chain couples TRBV29-1 to TRBJ2-5, with TRBD2 matching over 15 bases. The ends lost 7 bases at V and 5 bases at J; junction bases unmatched: 5. This CDR3 region has 14 residues. CDR1 and CDR2 from the germline V gene are SQVTM and ANQGSEA. CDR3 amino acids: CSDRGLAGGETQYF. CDR3 coding DNA: TGCAGCGACCGGGGACTAGCGGGAGGTGAGACCCAGTACTTC.

The chain carries TRBV19 and TRBJ1-2; 8 positions match TRBD1. The CDR3 runs 11 residues. Germline V CDR1 and CDR2: LNHDA, SQIVND (reference sequence). Written as DNA, the CDR3 is TGTGGGGCAGGGGGCAACTATGGCTACACCTTC. This sequence encodes CGAGGNYGYTF.

The V gene is TRBV28, the J gene TRBJ2-7, with D unclear. Trimming took 5 bases from V and 3 from J, leaving 8 bases between them. This CDR3 is 12 amino acids long. Germline loops: CDR1 MDHEN, CDR2 SYDVKM. This CDR3 reads CASSGNSYEQYF. The DNA of the CDR3 is TGTGCCAGCAGTGGCAACAGCTACGAGCAGTACTTC.

The CDR3 loop is CASSQDYEGTDTQYF. DNA for the CDR3: TGCGCCAGCAGCCAAGATTACGAGGGTACAGATACGCAGTATTTT. The J gene is TRBJ2-3, the V gene TRBV4-3; maybe TRBD2 (5 bases). V shed 0 bases and J shed 3 bases, with 10 bases lying between them. Per germline, CDR1 LGHNA and CDR2 YSLEER. This CDR3 is 15 amino acids long.

The rearrangement links TRBV7-9 to TRBJ1-4, with D possibly being TRBD1 (5 bases). The CDR3 runs to 18 residues. The V and J ends lost 1 base and 2 bases respectively, with 17 bases between them. The germline CDR1 and CDR2 sequences are SEHNR and FQNEAQ (reference sequence). The CDR3 nucleotides are TGTGCCAGCAGCTTAGGTTTCGGGGGGAAGAGGACTAATGAAAAACTGTTTTTT. It encodes CASSLGFGGKRTNEKLFF.

This clone was seen a few times. The rearrangement links TRBV2 to TRBJ1-2; 8 nucleotides agree with TRBD1. The junction had 9 bases not matched to a gene; V was cut back by 6 bases and J by 6 bases. The CDR3 totals 14 residues. The germline CDR1 and CDR2 sequences are SNHLY and FYNNEI. CDR3 bases: TGTGCCAGCAGGCCCTCCGGGACAGGAAATGGCTACACCTTC. Translated, it gives CASRPSGTGNGYTF.

The chain combines TRBV27 with TRBJ2-7, with a tentative D call TRBD1 (5 bases). The CDR3 runs to 15 residues. V shed 6 bases and J shed 0 bases, with 15 bases lying between them. Germline lookup yields CDR1 MNHEY and CDR2 SMNVEV (reference sequence). The CDR3 spells CASSRQPLSSYEQYF. CDR3 coding DNA: TGTGCCAGCAGCCGACAGCCCCTTAGCTCCTACGAGCAGTACTTC.

The CDR3: CASSLRGRPVYEQYF. DNA of the CDR3: TGTGCCAGCAGCTTACGCGGGAGGCCCGTCTACGAGCAGTACTTC. This sequence joins TRBV13 and TRBJ2-7; 8 bases match TRBD2. V lost 2 bases, J lost 3 bases, and 6 bases stayed unmatched. The CDR3 spans 15 residues. Germline assignment: CDR1 PRHDT and CDR2 FYEKMQ (reference sequence).

This clone appeared once. V and J are TRBV6-5 and TRBJ1-3; a possible D gene is TRBD1 (5 bases). Germline CDR1 reads MNHEY; CDR2 reads SVGAGI. The CDR3 extends over 15 amino acids. Trimming stripped 5 bases from V and 3 bases from J, with 14 bases between. CDR3 protein: CASSHIQGGGNTIYF. CDR3 nucleotides: TGTGCCAGCAGTCATATTCAGGGCGGTGGAAACACCATATATTTT.

V usage is TRBV7-9 and J usage is TRBJ2-7; D may be TRBD2 (5 bases). Germline values: CDR1 SEHNR, CDR2 FQNEAQ (reference sequence). The ends were cut back, 10 bases at V and 6 bases at J, with 16 bases in the middle. The CDR3 totals 12 residues. The DNA for the CDR3 is TGTGCCATCCCGAGGGTTGGACTCGAGCAGTACTTC. Translation gives CAIPRVGLEQYF. Full variable domain (rest looked up from reference TRBV7-9 and TRBJ2-7): DTGVSQNPRHKITKRGQNVTFRCDPISEHNRLYWYRQTLGQGPEFLTYFQNEAQLEKSRLLSDRFSAERPKGSFSTLEIQRTEQGDSAMYLCAIPRVGLEQYFGPGTRLTVT.

The chain joins TRBV7-9 to TRBJ2-7; a weak D match, TRBD2 (6 bases). The CDR3 is 15 residues long. Trimming removed 3 bases at V and 2 bases at J, with 14 bases between. The germline V gene encodes CDR1 SEHNR and CDR2 FQNEAQ (reference sequence). CDR3 nucleotides: TGTGCCAGCAGCTTCCCCGGGACTCTAACCTACGAGCAGTACTTC. Translating it yields CASSFPGTLTYEQYF.

This sequence joins TRBV28 and TRBJ1-2; 8 bases fit TRBD1. J was trimmed by 6 bases and V by 5 bases; bases with no gene match: 8. The CDR3 sequence is 14 residues long. Germline values: CDR1 MDHEN, CDR2 SYDVKM. The CDR3 DNA sequence: TGTGCCAGCAGTATTGGACAGGGAGTCGATGGCTACACCTTC. Translated: CASSIGQGVDGYTF.

Concerning this clone: The sample holds other DNA sequences that translate to the same CDR3. This sequence joins TRBV5-1 and TRBJ2-6, with D possibly being TRBD1 (6 bases). The CDR3 totals 15 residues. Per germline, CDR1 SGHRS and CDR2 YFSETQ. Deletions cut 0 bases from V and 2 bases from J, with 6 bases between. CDR3 region: CASSLAGAGANVLTF. CDR3 sequence (DNA): TGCGCCAGCAGCTTGGCAGGGGCTGGGGCCAACGTCCTGACTTTC.

V and J are TRBV4-3 and TRBJ2-1; 7 bases align to TRBD2. Trimming cost V 4 bases and J 4 bases; bases outside gene matches: 7. From germline, CDR1 is LGHNA and CDR2 YSLEER. This CDR3 region has 15 residues. The CDR3 sequence is CASSRSGGRYNEQFF. The CDR3 DNA follows: TGCGCCAGCAGCCGGTCGGGAGGCCGGTACAATGAGCAGTTCTTC.

The rearrangement uses TRBV7-9 and TRBJ1-4; D is ambiguous. Trimming removed 5 bases at V and 3 bases at J, with 13 bases between. CDR3 length equals 15 residues. Germline V gives CDR1 SEHNR, CDR2 FQNEAQ (reference sequence). The CDR3 bases are TGTGCCAGCAGCCAAGTTGGGCAGTCTAATGAAAAACTGTTTTTT. Amino acid sequence: CASSQVGQSNEKLFF.

The CDR3 reads CASSPPGQGGPPSYEQYF. CDR3 nucleotides: TGTGCCAGCAGTCCACCGGGACAGGGGGGGCCCCCGTCCTACGAGCAGTACTTC. The chain links TRBV28 to TRBJ2-7; 11 nucleotides line up with TRBD1. Germline V gives CDR1 MDHEN, CDR2 SYDVKM. CDR3 length: 18 amino acids. Trimming cost V 5 bases and J 1 base; bases outside gene matches: 13.

The rearrangement links TRBV9 to TRBJ2-1; the D gene is possibly TRBD2 (6 bases). The CDR3 is 17 residues long. The germline V gene encodes CDR1 SGDLS and CDR2 YYNGEE. V lost 0 bases and J lost 7, with 20 bases in between. Written as DNA, the CDR3 is TGTGCCAGCAGCGTAGGGCGGGACCCTTCCTTTGGAAATGAGCAGTTCTTC. Translated, it gives CASSVGRDPSFGNEQFF.

The V gene is TRBV7-9, the J gene TRBJ2-3, with D maybe TRBD2 (6 bases). V lost 8 bases and J 8 bases, leaving 17 bases between the germline ends. Germline V gives CDR1 SEHNR, CDR2 FQNEAQ (reference sequence). This CDR3 region has 13 residues. CDR3 DNA sequence: TGTGCCAGCGGCAGCTTGGACGGGGGTACGCAGTATTTT. This encodes CASGSLDGGTQYF.

About this clone: Other nucleotide sequences in the sample specify the same CDR3. This rearrangement joins TRBV5-1 to TRBJ2-3; 11 bases align to TRBD2. The CDR3 spans 16 residues. The germline V gene encodes CDR1 SGHRS and CDR2 YFSETQ. V lost 5 bases to trimming and J lost 1 base; unmatched junction nucleotides: 6. The CDR3 region is CASSLPGLAGTDTQYF. DNA of the CDR3: TGCGCCAGCAGTTTACCGGGACTAGCGGGCACAGATACGCAGTATTTT.